The rows below give T cell receptor beta chains drawn from one sample of a study of blood T cell repertoires in COVID-19. Sequencing was performed with immunoSEQ multiplex PCR; in TCRdb, only in-frame clones are kept and a portion is missing. Among 70,000 to 80,000 clones listed, roughly 82% were seen once. The sample was peripheral blood. These receptors all come from a woman older than 75 with acute or convalescent COVID-19. Each CDR3 is given without its conserved first and last residue.

V gene: TRBV5-4
J gene: TRBJ2-1
CDR3 protein: ASSLTGFNEQF

V gene: TRBV30
J gene: TRBJ2-2
CDR3 protein: AWRARLNTGELF

V gene: TRBV7-2
J gene: TRBJ1-1
CDR3 protein: ASSFPGGTEAF

V gene: TRBV28
J gene: TRBJ2-1
CDR3 protein: ASSQGRGRSNEQF

V gene: TRBV7-6
J gene: TRBJ2-1
CDR3 protein: ASSSLAGLLVHEQF

V gene: TRBV7-8
J gene: TRBJ1-1
CDR3 protein: ASSLAGGLMNTEAF

V gene: TRBV6-5
J gene: TRBJ2-7
CDR3 protein: ASSSTGFYEQY

V gene: TRBV15
J gene: TRBJ1-2
CDR3 protein: ATSRDRRGRNNGYT

V gene: TRBV3-1/TRBV3-2
J gene: TRBJ2-1
CDR3 protein: ASKGTSGRANEQF

V gene: TRBV27
J gene: TRBJ2-7
CDR3 protein: ASSLIADTYEQY